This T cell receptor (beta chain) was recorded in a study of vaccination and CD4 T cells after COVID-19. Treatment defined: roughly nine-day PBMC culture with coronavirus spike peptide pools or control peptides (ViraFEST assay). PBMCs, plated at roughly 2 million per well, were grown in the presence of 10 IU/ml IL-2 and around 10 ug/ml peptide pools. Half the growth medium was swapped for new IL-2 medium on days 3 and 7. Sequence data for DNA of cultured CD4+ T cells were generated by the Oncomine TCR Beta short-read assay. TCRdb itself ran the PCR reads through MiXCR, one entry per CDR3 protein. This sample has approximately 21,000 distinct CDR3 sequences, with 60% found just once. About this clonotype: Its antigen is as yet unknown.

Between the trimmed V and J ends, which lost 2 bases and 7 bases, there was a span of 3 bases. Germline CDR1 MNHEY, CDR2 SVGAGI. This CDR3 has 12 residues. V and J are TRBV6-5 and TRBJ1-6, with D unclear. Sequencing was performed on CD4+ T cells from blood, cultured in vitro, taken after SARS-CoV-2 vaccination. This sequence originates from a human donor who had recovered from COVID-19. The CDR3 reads CASSYGNSPLHF. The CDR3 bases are TGTGCCAGCAGTTACGGGAATTCACCCCTCCACTTT.